A selection of T cell receptor beta chains follows, all from one sample in a study of OX40 agonist ivuxolimab in advanced cancers. Some clones are missing from TCRdb's copy, which holds only in-frame ones; the method was immunoSEQ multiplex PCR. The sample carries about 86,000 clones, 91% recorded once. The sequencing used CD4+ or CD8+ T cells sorted from blood, collected in a trial of the OX40 agonist ivuxolimab. The origin of the receptors is an adult with an advanced solid tumor such as melanoma, head and neck, liver or kidney cancer. Both conserved end residues are part of each CDR3. A D gene is named only where the DNA matches it firmly. The size of a clone is reported for some rows only, either as once, few or many, or as a class for expanded clones.

D	size	V	J	DNA	CDR3
TRBD1	.	TRBV27	TRBJ2-7	TGTGCCAGCAACCCTGGGACAGGTCAATTCTACGAGCAGTACTTC	CASNPGTGQFYEQYF
TRBD1	once	TRBV4-2	TRBJ1-2	TGTGCCAGCAGATCACGGGACAGACTTAACTATGGCTACACCTTC	CASRSRDRLNYGYTF
TRBD1	.	TRBV30	TRBJ1-1	TGTGCCTGGCGGACAGGCACGAACACTGAAGCTTTCTTT	CAWRTGTNTEAFF
.	.	TRBV7-2	TRBJ2-1	TGTGCCAGCAGCAATCAAATCGATGAGCAGTTCTTC	CASSNQIDEQFF
.	.	TRBV29-1	TRBJ1-1	TGCAGCGTTGAGGGGACACTGAACACTGAAGCTTTCTTT	CSVEGTLNTEAFF
.	.	TRBV6-5	TRBJ2-2	TGTGCCAGCACCTGGGCGAGCACCGGGGAGCTGTTTTTT	CASTWASTGELFF
TRBD2	.	TRBV7-3	TRBJ2-1	TGTGCCAGCAGCCCGATGTCGGGACTAACATACAATGAGCAGTTCTTC	CASSPMSGLTYNEQFF
TRBD2	.	TRBV11-2	TRBJ2-3	TGTGCCAGCAGCCCAAGTGGACTAGGGAGGGCGCAGTATTTT	CASSPSGLGRAQYF
.	.	TRBV9	TRBJ1-1	TGTGCCAGCAGCGCCGGGGGGGGTTTTGGCACTGAAGCTTTCTTT	CASSAGGGFGTEAFF
.	.	TRBV5-1	TRBJ2-1	TGCGCCAGCACCCGGGACGGCTCCTACAATGAGCAGTTCTTC	CASTRDGSYNEQFF
.	.	TRBV2	TRBJ1-6	TGTGCCAGCATTTCCGCCCTCGGGGGAGATTCACCCCTCCACTTT	CASISALGGDSPLHF
.	.	TRBV15	TRBJ1-1	TGTGCCACCAGCCCCGACAAATTGAACACTGAAGCTTTCTTT	CATSPDKLNTEAFF
TRBD1	.	TRBV14	TRBJ1-2	TGTGCCAGCAGCCAACCAGGGACAGGGGTCAACTATGGCTACACCTTC	CASSQPGTGVNYGYTF
.	.	TRBV6-4	TRBJ1-2	TGTGCCGAAAGTGGGCGTCCCTATGGCTACACCTTC	CAESGRPYGYTF
TRBD1	.	TRBV2	TRBJ2-7	TGTGCCAGCAGAGACCCCGGGACAGGGAAGGTCCACGAGCAGTACTTC	CASRDPGTGKVHEQYF